A single sample is the source of the 9 T cell receptor beta chains below, sequenced in a study of molecular identifiers for immune sequencing clone quantification. MiXCR, applied by TCRdb to the PCR reads, yields one record per CDR3 protein. The sample lists about 500,000 distinct CDR3 sequences; about a fifth were seen once. Sequencing was performed on naive CD8+ T cells from blood, with Jurkat cell RNA spiked in. As for subset: FACS-sorted CD8+CD4-CCR7+CD45RA+ naive T cells. The receptor source for this set is a human donor in good health. Some libraries in this study had Jurkat cell RNA spiked in.

Concerning this clonotype: A much bigger clone sits one base away, suggesting this may be a read error. The chain couples TRBV30 to TRBJ2-1; D gene uncertain. Germline V gene sequence: CDR1 GTSNPN, CDR2 SVGIG (reference sequence). V was trimmed by 0 bases and J by 0 bases, leaving 6 bases between them. This CDR3 has 14 amino acids. CDR3 coding DNA: TGTGCCTGGAGTGTTGCAGGCTCCTACAATGAGCAGTTCTTC. Amino acid sequence: CAWSVAGSYNEQFF. The whole variable domain, remainder taken from reference TRBV30 and TRBJ2-1, is SQTIHQWPATLVQPVGSPLSLECTVEGTSNPNLYWYRQAAGRGLQLLFYSVGIGQISSEVPQNLSASRPQDRQFILSSKKLLLSDSGFYLCAWSVAGSYNEQFFGPGTRLTVL.

This clonotype was counted ten times or more. The rearrangement joins TRBV25-1 to TRBJ1-1; no clear D gene. Germline CDR1 reads MGHDK; CDR2 reads SYGVNS. V gave up 0 bases and J gave up 3 bases, with 11 bases separating them. CDR3 length equals 15 residues. This CDR3 reads CASSEYSGYDTEAFF. The CDR3 DNA sequence: TGTGCCAGCAGTGAATATTCAGGATATGACACTGAAGCTTTCTTT. Looking up the rest from reference TRBV25-1 and TRBJ1-1 gives the full variable domain: EADIYQTPRYLVIGTGKKITLECSQTMGHDKMYWYQQDPGMELHLIHYSYGVNSTEKGDLSSESTVSRIRTEHFPLTLESARPSHTSQYLCASSEYSGYDTEAFFGQGTRLTVV.

As DNA, the CDR3 is TGTGCCAGCAGCGAAACTAGTTACGATGAGCAGTTCTTC. It codes for CASSETSYDEQFF. V and J are TRBV7-9 and TRBJ2-1; the D gene is possibly TRBD2 (5 bases). Germline V gene data show CDR1 as SEHNR and CDR2 as FQNEAQ (reference sequence). The CDR3 contains 13 residues. The ends were cut back, 5 bases at V and 8 bases at J, with 13 bases in the middle.

This clonotype occurred many times. V gene TRBV12-3 or TRBV12-4 combines with J gene TRBJ1-6, with 9 bases matching TRBD1. This CDR3 region has 15 residues. Germline trimming cut 5 bases from V and 8 bases from J; bases unmatched to any gene: 7. The CDR3 protein is CASSGQGLRDSPLHF. The CDR3 DNA reads TGTGCCAGCAGTGGACAGGGGCTGAGGGATTCACCCCTCCACTTT.

There are many counts of this clonotype. The V call is TRBV7-9, the J call TRBJ1-5, with 10 bases lining up with TRBD1. With 5 bases clipped from V and 7 bases from J, the junction kept 5 bases outside the gene matches. This CDR3 has 14 amino acids. Germline V gives CDR1 SEHNR, CDR2 FQNEAQ (reference sequence). CDR3 coding DNA: TGTGCCAGCAGCACGGACAGGGGGTACCAGCCCCAGCATTTT. Its protein product is CASSTDRGYQPQHF.

This clonotype was recorded at least ten times. The chain carries TRBV30 and TRBJ2-3, with D unclear. The V end was cut by 1 base, the J end by 7 bases, with 12 bases between. The CDR3 covers 13 residues. The germline V gene encodes CDR1 GTSNPN and CDR2 SVGIG (reference sequence). DNA of the CDR3: TGTGCCTGGAGTGGAGGTGCCGGAAATACGCAGTATTTT. Translation: CAWSGGAGNTQYF.

J is TRBJ2-7 and V is TRBV20-1; TRBD2 aligns across 10 bases. With V trimmed by 3 bases and J by 0 bases, 14 bases remained unmatched. The V gene's germline CDR1 is DFQATT and CDR2 SNEGSKA (reference sequence). This CDR3 is 18 amino acids long. This CDR3 reads CSARGVVAGGFSSYEQYF. In DNA form, the CDR3 reads TGCAGTGCTAGGGGGGTGGTAGCGGGAGGCTTCAGCTCCTACGAGCAGTACTTC.

This clonotype occurred many times. The chain combines TRBV7-9 with TRBJ2-7; 7 positions agree with TRBD1. V dropped 4 bases and J dropped 4; count of bases not matched to a gene: 10. The CDR3 length is 15 residues. Germline CDR1 reads SEHNR; CDR2 reads FQNEAQ (reference sequence). The CDR3 DNA reads as TGTGCCAGCAGCTCCACAGGGGAAGCGGAGTACGAGCAGTACTTC. Protein sequence: CASSSTGEAEYEQYF.

This clonotype was detected a few times. The genes are TRBV6-6 and TRBJ2-2, with 9 bases fitting TRBD2. Germline V gene data show CDR1 as MNHNY and CDR2 as SVGAGI (reference sequence). The CDR3 has 15 amino acids. After removal of 2 bases from V and 6 bases from J, the junction contained 4 bases not matched to a gene. CDR3 DNA sequence: TGTGCCAGCAGTTACACCCTAGCGGGACCCGGGGAGCTGTTTTTT. The encoded protein is CASSYTLAGPGELFF.